The rows below give T cell receptor beta chains drawn from one sample of a study of blood T cell repertoires in COVID-19. Generated by immunoSEQ multiplex PCR, the TCRdb table keeps only in-frame clones and is missing some. The sample has about 160,000 clones, roughly 80% seen once. Material: peripheral blood. Source of these receptors: a woman in her thirties or forties with COVID-19, enrolled during active disease. CDR3s leave out the opening cysteine and the closing phenylalanine or tryptophan. D genes are given only for firm matches. Only some rows state a clone size, as once, few, many or a class for expanded clones.

d_call v_call clone_size cdr3_aa
TRBD1 TRBV28 . ASSWDRVRTEAF
. TRBV6-5 . ASSWGGKNYNEQF
. TRBV7-2 . ASSLDNWTQY
. TRBV6-5 . ASRTGTPPDGYT
TRBD2 TRBV5-1 . ASSTLPTTSGSSEQF
. TRBV7-9 . ASSPGTAAEKLF
. TRBV29-1 once SVGGPLYNEQF
TRBD1 TRBV6-1 . ASSEWDRPPYEQY
. TRBV5-1 . ASSSERVNGYT
. TRBV28 few ASSFLRSNQPQH
. TRBV6-5 . ASSAAGSSGNTIY
. TRBV6-2/TRBV6-3 . ASSLVRGISGNTIY
TRBD2 TRBV4-1 . ASRTSGSLWELF
TRBD1 TRBV19 many ASRIQGATQPQH
. TRBV7-9 . ASSRPGDTEAF
TRBD1 TRBV7-2 . ASSLVGTGQNTGELF
TRBD2 TRBV23-1 . ASSRASGVNQETQY
TRBD1 TRBV6-5 . ASRPRTGNQPQH
. TRBV19 . ASSMSRAVEKLF
TRBD1 TRBV19 once ATRDRGLNEQF
. TRBV11-2 . ASSLESGRGETQY
. TRBV25-1 . ASSVQGASPLH
TRBD1 TRBV28 . ASSSTGTVLYEKLF
TRBD2 TRBV6-2/TRBV6-3 . ASSYVGRASYTQY
TRBD2 TRBV15 . ATSRVAGAEKVGEQY
. TRBV7-2 . ASSFVGGYEQY
. TRBV6-5 . ASTTKWDQPQH
. TRBV6-5 once ASVRSFGAYEQY
. TRBV5-4 . ASSFRDKNQPQH
TRBD1 TRBV24-1 . ATSDRRDRGARGFSMNTEAF
TRBD2 TRBV2 . ASMPTSGIYNEQF
. TRBV29-1 . SVARTGMFDTQY
. TRBV6-5 . ASSRQPYQYGYT
. TRBV7-9 . ASSPGAVFTEAF
TRBD1 TRBV29-1 . SGTTGVAGNTIY
. TRBV5-4 . ASSLTGLQETQY
TRBD2 TRBV6-6 . ASRRRPGEGLAGGYNEQF
. TRBV28 few ASSFVAGTDTQY
TRBD1 TRBV5-4 . ASSPGQGVSGANVLT
TRBD2 TRBV6-5 few ASSHPGGEQF
. TRBV10-1 . ASGDNNQPQH
. TRBV6-5 . ASSSRGGGAYEQY
TRBD2 TRBV5-5 once ASSLVAGEEF
TRBD1 TRBV2 . ASSDRTGKYEQY
. TRBV6-6 . ASRPSQETQY
TRBD1 TRBV4-1 . ASSQVGQGMVKTQY
TRBD1 TRBV6-5 . ASARGPSGNTIY
TRBD1 TRBV2 . ASSVNRGVMNTEAF
TRBD1 TRBV7-9 . ASSTDPGDRRFGELF
. TRBV5-1 . ASSTPSRETQY
. TRBV18 few ASSTEGRGGRYGYT
TRBD1 TRBV5-1 . ASSRIGTEVYAGELF
TRBD2 TRBV7-2 . ASSSFPREGDKEQY
. TRBV6-6 . ASSYSGDFLTDTQY
. TRBV29-1 . SVAAPRSGSGNTIY
. TRBV7-9 once ASSTLYSGEQY